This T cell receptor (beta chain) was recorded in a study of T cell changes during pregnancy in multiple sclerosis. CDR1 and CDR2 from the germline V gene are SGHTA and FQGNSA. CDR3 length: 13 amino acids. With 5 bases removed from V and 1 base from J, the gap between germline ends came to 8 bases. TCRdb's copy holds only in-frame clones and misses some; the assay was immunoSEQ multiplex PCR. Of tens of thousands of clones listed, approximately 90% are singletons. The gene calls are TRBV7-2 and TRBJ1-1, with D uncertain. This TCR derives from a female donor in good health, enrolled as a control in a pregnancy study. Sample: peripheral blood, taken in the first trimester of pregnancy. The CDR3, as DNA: TGTGCCAGCAGCGTAACAGAGAACACTGAAGCTTTCTTT. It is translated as CASSVTENTEAFF.